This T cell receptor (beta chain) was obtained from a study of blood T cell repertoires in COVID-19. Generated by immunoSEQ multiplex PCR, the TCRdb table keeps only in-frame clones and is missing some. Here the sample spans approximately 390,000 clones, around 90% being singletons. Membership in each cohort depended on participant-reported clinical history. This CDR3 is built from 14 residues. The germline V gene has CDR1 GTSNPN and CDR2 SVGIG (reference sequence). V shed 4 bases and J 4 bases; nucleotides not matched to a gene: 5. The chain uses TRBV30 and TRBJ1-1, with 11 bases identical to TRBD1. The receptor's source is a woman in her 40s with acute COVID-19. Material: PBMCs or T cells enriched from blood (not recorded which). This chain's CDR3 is CAWNPGQGVTEAFF. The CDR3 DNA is TGTGCCTGGAACCCGGGACAGGGGGTCACTGAAGCTTTCTTT.